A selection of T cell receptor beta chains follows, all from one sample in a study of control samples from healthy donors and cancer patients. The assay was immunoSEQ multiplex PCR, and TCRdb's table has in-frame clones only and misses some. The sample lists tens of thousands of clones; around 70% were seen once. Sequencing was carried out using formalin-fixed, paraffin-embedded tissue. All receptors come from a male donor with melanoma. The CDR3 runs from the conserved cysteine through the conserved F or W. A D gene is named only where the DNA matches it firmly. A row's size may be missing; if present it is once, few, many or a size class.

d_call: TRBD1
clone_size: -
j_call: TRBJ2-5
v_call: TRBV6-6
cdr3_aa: CASSKGGAETQYF
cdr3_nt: TGTGCCAGCAGTAAAGGGGGCGCAGAGACCCAGTACTTC

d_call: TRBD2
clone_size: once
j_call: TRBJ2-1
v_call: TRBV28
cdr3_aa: CASSLRRGYAGEYNEQFF
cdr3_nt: TGTGCCAGCAGTCTACGAAGGGGCTACGCGGGGGAGTACAATGAGCAGTTCTTC

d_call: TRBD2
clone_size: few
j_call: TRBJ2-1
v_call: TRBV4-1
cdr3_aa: CASSQPTRGTNNEQFF
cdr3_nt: TGCGCCAGCAGCCAACCTACCCGGGGGACTAACAATGAGCAGTTCTTC

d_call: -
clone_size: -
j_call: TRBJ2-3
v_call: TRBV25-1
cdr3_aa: CASSAKGTDTQYF
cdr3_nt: TGTGCCAGCAGTGCAAAGGGCACAGATACGCAGTATTTT

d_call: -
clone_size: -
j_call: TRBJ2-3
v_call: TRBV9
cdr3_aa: CASSVDDDTQYF
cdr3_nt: TGTGCCAGCAGCGTAGATGATGATACGCAGTATTTT

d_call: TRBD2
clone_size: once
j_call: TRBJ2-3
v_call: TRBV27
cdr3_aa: CASSPGLTSADTQYF
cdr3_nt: TGTGCCAGCAGTCCGGGACTAACAAGTGCAGATACGCAGTATTTT

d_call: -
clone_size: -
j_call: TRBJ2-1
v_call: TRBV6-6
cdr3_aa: CASSFKGEGLDEQFF
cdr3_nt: TGTGCCAGCAGTTTTAAGGGGGAGGGGTTAGATGAGCAGTTCTTC

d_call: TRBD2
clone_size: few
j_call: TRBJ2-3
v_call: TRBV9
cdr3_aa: CASSVTTSGLGLSTDTQYF
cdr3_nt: TGTGCCAGCAGCGTAACTACTAGCGGGTTAGGACTTAGCACAGATACGCAGTATTTT

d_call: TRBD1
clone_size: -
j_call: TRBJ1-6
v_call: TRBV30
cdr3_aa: CACQGGQFNSPLHF
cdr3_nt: TGTGCCTGCCAGGGGGGTCAGTTCAATTCACCCCTCCACTTT

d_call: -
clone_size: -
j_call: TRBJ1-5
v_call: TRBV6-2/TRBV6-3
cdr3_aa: CASSTGGGAQPQHF
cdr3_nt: TGTGCCAGCAGTACCGGAGGGGGGGCGCAGCCCCAGCATTTT

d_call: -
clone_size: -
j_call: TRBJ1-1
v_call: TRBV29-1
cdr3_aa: CSVELVGGQAFF
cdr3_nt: TGCAGCGTTGAACTGGTTGGAGGGCAAGCTTTCTTT

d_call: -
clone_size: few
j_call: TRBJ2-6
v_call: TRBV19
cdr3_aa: CASRSGSSGANVLTF
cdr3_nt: TGTGCCAGTCGCAGCGGCAGCTCTGGGGCCAACGTCCTGACTTTC

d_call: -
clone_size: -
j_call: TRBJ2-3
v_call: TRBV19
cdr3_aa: CASGQMREDTQYF
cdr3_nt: TGTGCCAGTGGGCAAATGAGGGAAGATACGCAGTATTTT

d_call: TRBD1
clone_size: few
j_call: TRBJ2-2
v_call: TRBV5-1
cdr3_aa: CASSSTGGVFGELFF
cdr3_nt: TGCGCCAGCAGTTCGACAGGGGGAGTGTTCGGGGAGCTGTTTTTT

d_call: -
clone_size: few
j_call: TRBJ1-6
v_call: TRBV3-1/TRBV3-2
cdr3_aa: CASSQGITDSPLHF
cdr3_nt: TGTGCCAGCAGCCAGGGGATTACGGATTCACCCCTCCACTTT

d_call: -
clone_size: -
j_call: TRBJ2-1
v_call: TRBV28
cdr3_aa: CASCYTHNEQFF
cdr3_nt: TGTGCCAGCTGTTACACCCACAATGAGCAGTTCTTC

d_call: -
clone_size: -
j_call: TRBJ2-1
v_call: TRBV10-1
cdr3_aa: CASSKPGSNEQFF
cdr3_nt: TGCGCCAGCAGTAAACCTGGGAGCAATGAGCAGTTCTTC

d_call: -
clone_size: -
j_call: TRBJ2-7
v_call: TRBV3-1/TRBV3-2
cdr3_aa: CASNRRGHEQYF
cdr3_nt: TGTGCCAGCAACCGGAGGGGCCACGAGCAGTACTTC

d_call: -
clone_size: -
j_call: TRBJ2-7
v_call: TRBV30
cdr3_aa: CAWSWVGSFHEQYF
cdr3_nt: TGTGCCTGGAGTTGGGTCGGGAGCTTCCACGAGCAGTACTTC

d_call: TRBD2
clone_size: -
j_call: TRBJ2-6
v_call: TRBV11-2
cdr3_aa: CASTHPGLAGGGANVLTF
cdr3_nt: TGTGCCAGCACCCACCCGGGACTAGCGGGAGGTGGGGCCAACGTCCTGACTTTC

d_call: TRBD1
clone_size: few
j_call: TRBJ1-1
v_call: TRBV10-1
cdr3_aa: CASRTGKNTEAFF
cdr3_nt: TGCGCCAGCAGGACAGGGAAGAACACTGAAGCTTTCTTT

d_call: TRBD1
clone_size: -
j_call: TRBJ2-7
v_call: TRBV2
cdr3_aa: CASSVGQRITQYF
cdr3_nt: TGTGCCAGCAGCGTGGGACAGCGAATAACTCAGTACTTC

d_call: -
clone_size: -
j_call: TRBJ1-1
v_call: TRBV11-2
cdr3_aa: CASSPTEGRNTEAFF
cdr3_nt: TGTGCCAGCAGCCCCACCGAAGGGAGGAACACTGAAGCTTTCTTT

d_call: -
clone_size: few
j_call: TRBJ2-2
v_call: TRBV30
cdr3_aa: CAWSFGGTNTGELFF
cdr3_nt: TGTGCCTGGAGTTTCGGCGGGACGAACACCGGGGAGCTGTTTTTT

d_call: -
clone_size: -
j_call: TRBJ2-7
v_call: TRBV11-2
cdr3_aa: CASSPRTYEQYF
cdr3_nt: TGTGCCAGCAGCCCCCGGACCTACGAGCAGTACTTC

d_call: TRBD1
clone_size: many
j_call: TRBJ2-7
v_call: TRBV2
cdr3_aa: CASSVDRGRFYEQYF
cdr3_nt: TGTGCCAGCAGTGTGGACAGGGGGAGGTTCTACGAGCAGTACTTC

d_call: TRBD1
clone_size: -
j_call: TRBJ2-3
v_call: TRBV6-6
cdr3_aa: CASSRDREDTQYF
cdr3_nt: TGTGCCAGCAGTCGCGACAGGGAAGATACGCAGTATTTT

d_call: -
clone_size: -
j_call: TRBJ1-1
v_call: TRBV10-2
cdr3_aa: CASKGGNTEAFF
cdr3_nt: TGCGCCAGTAAAGGAGGTAACACTGAAGCTTTCTTT

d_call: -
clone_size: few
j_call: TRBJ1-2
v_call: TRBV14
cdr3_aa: CASSPLGPFYGYTF
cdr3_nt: TGTGCCAGCAGCCCCCTGGGGCCCTTCTATGGCTACACCTTC

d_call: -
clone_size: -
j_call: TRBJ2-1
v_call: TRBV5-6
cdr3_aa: CASSWDFQLYNEQFF
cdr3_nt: TGTGCCAGCAGCTGGGACTTCCAACTGTACAATGAGCAGTTCTTC

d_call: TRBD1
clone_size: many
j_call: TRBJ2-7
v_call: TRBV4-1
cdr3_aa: CASSPSGTGSYEQYF
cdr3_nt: TGCGCCAGCAGCCCATCAGGGACAGGGTCCTACGAGCAGTACTTC

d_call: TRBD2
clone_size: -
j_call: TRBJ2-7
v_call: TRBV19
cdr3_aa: CASRGREWSEQYF
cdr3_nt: TGTGCCAGTAGAGGGCGGGAGTGGAGCGAGCAGTACTTC

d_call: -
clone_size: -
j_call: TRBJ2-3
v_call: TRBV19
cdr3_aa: CASSIEPVTQYF
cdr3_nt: TGTGCCAGTAGTATAGAGCCCGTTACGCAGTATTTT

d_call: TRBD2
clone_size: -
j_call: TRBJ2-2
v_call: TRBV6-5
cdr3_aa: CASSYSAGEGELFF
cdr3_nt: TGTGCCAGCAGTTACTCGGCGGGAGAGGGGGAGCTGTTTTTT

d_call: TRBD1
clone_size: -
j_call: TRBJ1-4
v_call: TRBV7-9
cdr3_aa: CASSLGDRGGTNEKLFF
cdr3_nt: TGTGCCAGCAGCCTCGGGGACAGGGGTGGTACTAATGAAAAACTGTTTTTT

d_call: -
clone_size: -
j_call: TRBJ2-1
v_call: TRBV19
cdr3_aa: CASRQTRGNEQFF
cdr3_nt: TGTGCCAGTAGACAGACCCGGGGCAATGAGCAGTTCTTC

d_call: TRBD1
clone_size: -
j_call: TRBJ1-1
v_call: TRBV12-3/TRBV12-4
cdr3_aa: CASRFRDRGFTFF
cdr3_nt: TGTGCCAGCAGGTTCCGGGACAGGGGGTTTACTTTCTTT

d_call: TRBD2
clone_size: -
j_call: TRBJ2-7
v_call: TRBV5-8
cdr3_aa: CASSLRLAGDNEQYF
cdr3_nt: TGTGCCAGCAGCTTGCGCCTAGCGGGAGACAACGAGCAGTATTTC

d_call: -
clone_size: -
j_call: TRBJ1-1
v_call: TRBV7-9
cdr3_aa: CASSMGWNTEAFF
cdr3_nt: TGTGCCAGCAGCATGGGCTGGAACACTGAAGCTTTCTTT

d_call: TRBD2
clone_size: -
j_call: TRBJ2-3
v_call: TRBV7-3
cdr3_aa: CASSLSSGSSDTQYF
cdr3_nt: TGTGCCAGCAGCTTATCTAGCGGGAGTTCAGATACGCAGTATTTT

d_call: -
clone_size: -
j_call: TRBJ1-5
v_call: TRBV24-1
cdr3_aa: CATSESGPNNQPQHF
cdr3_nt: TGTGCCACCAGTGAGTCCGGGCCCAACAATCAGCCCCAGCATTTT

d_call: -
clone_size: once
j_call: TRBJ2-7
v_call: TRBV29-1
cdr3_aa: CSVVAGSYEQYF
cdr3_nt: TGCAGCGTTGTTGCTGGGAGCTACGAGCAGTACTTC

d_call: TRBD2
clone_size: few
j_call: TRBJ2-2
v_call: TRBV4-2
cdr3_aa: CASSQEGSGSVTGELFF
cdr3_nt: TGTGCCAGCAGCCAAGAAGGTAGCGGGAGCGTCACCGGGGAGCTGTTTTTT

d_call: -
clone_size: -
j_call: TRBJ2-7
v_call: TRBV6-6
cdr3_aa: CASSPQGYEQYF
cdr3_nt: TGTGCCAGCAGTCCACAGGGTTACGAGCAGTACTTC

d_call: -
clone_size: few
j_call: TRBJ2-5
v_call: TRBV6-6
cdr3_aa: CASSQKLVLGLEGPETQYF
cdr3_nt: TGTGCCAGCAGTCAAAAATTGGTTCTGGGGTTGGAGGGCCCAGAGACCCAGTACTTC

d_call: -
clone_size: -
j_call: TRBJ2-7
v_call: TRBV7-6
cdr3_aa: CASSFQTGLWQYF
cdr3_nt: TGTGCCAGCAGCTTTCAGACAGGACTCTGGCAGTACTTC

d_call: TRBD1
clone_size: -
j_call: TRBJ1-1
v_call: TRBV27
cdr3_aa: CASSPSQGRVTEAFF
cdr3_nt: TGTGCCAGCAGTCCGTCACAGGGGAGGGTCACTGAAGCTTTCTTT

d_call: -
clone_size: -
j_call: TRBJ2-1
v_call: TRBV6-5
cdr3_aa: CATGWRNNEQFF
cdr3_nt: TGTGCCACCGGTTGGAGGAACAATGAGCAGTTCTTC

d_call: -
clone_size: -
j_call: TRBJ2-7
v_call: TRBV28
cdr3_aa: CASSASSGTLYEQYF
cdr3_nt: TGTGCCAGCAGTGCGTCCTCCGGGACATTATACGAGCAGTACTTC

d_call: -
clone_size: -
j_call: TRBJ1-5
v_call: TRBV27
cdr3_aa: CASSFWGGANNQPQHF
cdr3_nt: TGTGCCAGCAGTTTCTGGGGGGGCGCGAACAATCAGCCCCAGCATTTT

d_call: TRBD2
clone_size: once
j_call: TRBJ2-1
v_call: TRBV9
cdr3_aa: CASSARTSGSPNEQFF
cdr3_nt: TGTGCCAGCAGCGCCAGGACTAGCGGGAGCCCCAATGAGCAGTTCTTC

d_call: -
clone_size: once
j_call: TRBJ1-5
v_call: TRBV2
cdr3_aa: CASSEGTSFNQPQHF
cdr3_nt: TGTGCCAGCAGTGAAGGGACCTCTTTCAATCAGCCCCAGCATTTT

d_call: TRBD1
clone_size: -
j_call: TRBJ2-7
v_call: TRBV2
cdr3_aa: CASRDRVYEQYF
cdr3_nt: TGTGCCAGCAGGGACAGGGTCTACGAGCAGTACTTC

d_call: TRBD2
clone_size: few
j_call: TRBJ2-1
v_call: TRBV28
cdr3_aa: CASSAGLAGSDQTSSYNEQFF
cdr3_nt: TGTGCCAGCAGTGCGGGACTAGCGGGGTCAGACCAAACTTCCTCCTACAATGAGCAGTTCTTC

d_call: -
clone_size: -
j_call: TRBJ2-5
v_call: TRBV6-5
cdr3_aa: CASSYSQGRGTQYF
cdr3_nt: TGTGCCAGCAGTTACTCACAGGGGAGGGGGACCCAGTACTTC

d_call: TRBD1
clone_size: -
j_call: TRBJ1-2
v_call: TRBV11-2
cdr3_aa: CASTLGQNNYGYTF
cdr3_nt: TGTGCCAGCACCCTGGGACAGAATAACTATGGCTACACCTTC

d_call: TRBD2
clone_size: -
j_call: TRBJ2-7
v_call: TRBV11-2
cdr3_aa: CASSLSSGDYEQYF
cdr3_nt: TGTGCCAGCAGCTTATCTAGCGGGGACTACGAGCAGTACTTC